The clone carrying this T cell receptor (beta chain) appeared a few times. Its antigen is currently unknown. Germline V gene lookup returns CDR1 SGHTA and CDR2 FQGNSA. V was clipped by 5 bases and J by 3 bases; unmatched bases: 11. There are 17 residues in the CDR3. The authors reverse transcribed all of the isolated RNA, so sequencing captured expressed TCRB transcripts. Using immunoSEQ multiplex PCR, the repertoire was profiled, and TCRdb retains in-frame clones only, with some absent. The sample shows roughly 300,000 clones, 14% of them seen only once. This record comes from a study of beta chain features in type 1 diabetes. Study findings and constraints: Equally in patients and controls, PCR might preferentially amplify shorter templates. The naive, central memory and Treg TCRB repertoires of patients appeared to be more similar to one another than those of healthy donors.

This clonotype was sampled from a young man in good health. The chain joins TRBV7-2 to TRBJ2-5, with 11 bases lining up with TRBD2. Source material: central memory CD4+ T cells from blood. CDR3 in amino acids: CASSPGRVAGGKETQYF. CDR3 DNA: TGTGCCAGCAGCCCAGGGAGGGTAGCGGGGGGGAAAGAGACCCAGTACTTC.